These 11 T cell receptor beta chains originate from one sample sequenced in a study of beta chain features in type 1 diabetes. Broader study findings: Shorter TCRB CDR3s, moderately but significantly so, were found in Type 1 diabetes patients in all four CD4+ subsets.

Their cognate antigens are unknown. Expressed TCRB transcripts were sequenced, since all the RNA that had been isolated was reverse transcribed. Profiled with immunoSEQ multiplex PCR; TCRdb holds only in-frame clones, not every one. The data show roughly 51,000 clones, with around 50% seen just once and around 2.6% held by the top ten. Input material: Tregs from blood. The receptors here all came from a woman in her forties with type 1 diabetes.

CDR3 DNA: TGTGCCAGCAGTTTTGCGGGGGGAAGGAGTGAGCAGTTCTTC. Protein sequence: CASSFAGGRSEQFF. The genes are TRBV28 and TRBJ2-1; TRBD2 aligns across 8 bases. With 3 bases clipped from V and 9 bases from J, the junction kept 7 bases outside the gene matches. Germline loops: CDR1 MDHEN, CDR2 SYDVKM. This CDR3 region has 14 residues.

The chain links TRBV28 to TRBJ2-7; D gene ambiguous. The germline V gene has CDR1 MDHEN and CDR2 SYDVKM. There are 13 residues in the CDR3. Trimming shortened V by 3 bases and J by 0 bases, and 6 bases separated the two germline ends. The CDR3 reads CASSLGSSYEQYF. DNA of the CDR3: TGTGCCAGCAGTTTGGGCAGCTCCTACGAGCAGTACTTC.

The V and J genes are TRBV7-3 and TRBJ2-6; D ambiguous. This CDR3 is built from 16 residues. The germline V gene encodes CDR1 SGHTA and CDR2 FQGTGA. Trimming removed 5 bases at V and 3 bases at J, with 14 bases between. The CDR3, as DNA: TGTGCCAGCAGCCCCCAGACCGCTAGTGGGGCCAACGTCCTGACTTTC. Its translation: CASSPQTASGANVLTF.

This sequence joins TRBV6-6 and TRBJ1-2; maybe TRBD1 (5 bases). Germline CDR1 MNHNY, CDR2 SVGAGI (reference sequence). The CDR3 runs 13 residues. The V end lost 5 bases, the J end lost 5 bases, and 12 bases lay between the germline ends. The CDR3 nucleotides are TGTGCCAGCAGTATTGACAGAGAATATGGCTACACCTTC. Its translation is CASSIDREYGYTF.

The genes are TRBV10-3 and TRBJ1-1; D is unresolved. Germline CDR1 and CDR2: ENHRY and SYGVKD. The V end lost 4 bases, the J end lost 1 base, and 16 bases lay between the germline ends. This CDR3 spans 16 amino acids. As DNA, the CDR3 is TGTGCCATCAGTGGCCAAAGCGGCAGAAAGAACACTGAAGCTTTCTTT. This codes for CAISGQSGRKNTEAFF.

This CDR3 is CASSPDRGNTEAFF. The CDR3, as DNA: TGTGCCAGCAGTCCCGACAGGGGGAACACTGAAGCTTTCTTT. This sequence joins TRBV6-5 and TRBJ1-1, with TRBD1 identical over 8 bases. The CDR3 has 14 amino acids. V shed 5 bases, J shed 1 base, and the junction held 3 bases outside the gene matches. Germline CDR1 reads MNHEY; CDR2 reads SVGAGI.

The rearrangement uses TRBV4-3 and TRBJ1-2; D call uncertain. The CDR3 contains 12 residues. V lost 1 base and J 5 bases, leaving 5 bases between the germline ends. The germline CDR1 and CDR2 sequences are LGHNA and YSLEER. CDR3 sequence (DNA): TGCGCCAGCAGCCAAGCGGGGTATGGCTACACCTTC. It is translated as CASSQAGYGYTF.

This chain links TRBV2 with TRBJ2-3; 7 bases match TRBD2. The CDR3 loop spans 16 amino acids. V lost 3 bases to trimming and J lost 2 bases; unmatched junction nucleotides: 8. Germline loops: CDR1 SNHLY, CDR2 FYNNEI. Written as DNA, the CDR3 is TGTGCCAGCAGTGAGCTCGGCGGGAGAAACACAGATACGCAGTATTTT. It encodes CASSELGGRNTDTQYF. Full variable domain (outside the CDR3, taken from reference TRBV2 and TRBJ2-3): EPEVTQTPSHQVTQMGQEVILRCVPISNHLYFYWYRQILGQKVEFLVSFYNNEISEKSEIFDDQFSVERPDGSNFTLKIRSTKLEDSAMYFCASSELGGRNTDTQYFGPGTRLTVL.

This sequence joins TRBV4-3 and TRBJ2-3; TRBD1 matches at 10 bases. V dropped 2 bases and J dropped 0; count of bases not matched to a gene: 8. The CDR3 has 18 residues. The germline V gene has CDR1 LGHNA and CDR2 YSLEER. CDR3 DNA sequence: TGCGCCAGCAGCCAAAGGGGGACAGGGGTGACTAGCACAGATACGCAGTATTTT. Its protein product is CASSQRGTGVTSTDTQYF.

CDR3 DNA sequence: TGCGCCAGCAGCTTGGGGGAGCGGGGTATCTACAATGAGCAGTTCTTC. Residues: CASSLGERGIYNEQFF. The chain employs TRBV5-1 and TRBJ2-1; 7 bases fit TRBD2. The V gene end was trimmed by 0 bases and the J gene end by 3 bases; junction bases not matched to a gene: 6. CDR1 and CDR2 (germline): SGHRS, YFSETQ. The CDR3 is 16 residues long.

CDR3 nucleotides: TGTGCCAGCAGCTTCTTGGGGGCACCGGCCAACTACGAGCAGTACTTC. It encodes CASSFLGAPANYEQYF. The J gene is TRBJ2-7, the V gene TRBV7-2, with TRBD1 as a possible D gene (6 bases). This CDR3 is 16 amino acids long. Per germline, CDR1 SGHTA and CDR2 FQGNSA. Trimming stripped 3 bases from V and 3 bases from J, with 18 bases between.